The 16 T cell receptor beta chains listed next were all sequenced from one sample in a study of OX40 agonist ivuxolimab in advanced cancers. The protocol used for the library was the immunoSEQ multiplex PCR assay. The table was pulled from immuneACCESS by TCRdb, which kept in-frame rearrangements only. Such tables lose some clones; where checked, under half of the loss comes from unresolved V genes, and the rest has no known cause. Recorded for this sample are 60,000 to 95,000 clones; 85% of them occurred a single time. The ten largest clones add up to 0.6% to 0.8% of the sample. Sequences were derived from CD4+ or CD8+ T cells sorted from blood, sampled in a trial of the OX40 agonist ivuxolimab. The source is an adult with an advanced solid tumor such as melanoma, head and neck, liver or kidney cancer.

The rearrangement uses TRBV29-1 and TRBJ1-2; TRBD1 aligns across 8 bases. The CDR3 length is 14 residues. CDR1 is SQVTM, CDR2 ANQGSEA, per germline. After removal of 0 bases from V and 8 bases from J, the junction contained 8 bases not matched to a gene. The CDR3 DNA reads as TGCAGCGTTGAAGATCCGGACAGGGTATCCGGCTACACCTTC. Translated, it gives CSVEDPDRVSGYTF.

The chain combines TRBV5-4 with TRBJ1-2; a possible D gene is TRBD1 (5 bases). The CDR3 has 19 residues. Germline assignment: CDR1 SGHNT and CDR2 YYREEE (reference sequence). V was cut by 2 bases and J by 7 bases, with 30 bases left in between. CDR3 amino acids: CASSFPIGLRSRGALGYTF. The CDR3 region has the DNA TGTGCCAGCAGCTTTCCAATCGGCCTACGGAGTCGAGGGGCGCTTGGCTACACCTTC.

V gene TRBV4-1 combines with J gene TRBJ2-3; 10 bases are shared with TRBD2. From germline, CDR1 is MGHRA and CDR2 YSYEKL. The CDR3 sequence is 16 residues long. Trimming removed 4 bases from V and 6 bases from J; junction bases left unmatched: 10. This CDR3 is CASSLSERGGGDTQYF. The CDR3 DNA is TGCGCCAGCAGCCTAAGTGAGCGGGGGGGCGGGGATACGCAGTATTTT.

This clone was counted once. The junction and the germline gene differ at one end; a read error may be behind it. The chain links TRBV6-6 to TRBJ2-5; D remains ambiguous. The CDR3 spans 13 residues. In germline, CDR1 is MNHNY, CDR2 SVGAGI (reference sequence). The CDR3 DNA sequence: TGTGCCAGCAGTTTGAAGGGTCAAGAGGCCCAGTACTTC. It yields the protein CASSLKGQEAQYF.

J is TRBJ1-3 and V is TRBV5-1; weak D call: TRBD1 (6 bases). Germline V gene sequence: CDR1 SGHRS, CDR2 YFSETQ. V was trimmed by 2 bases and J by 0 bases, leaving 12 bases between them. The CDR3 contains 16 residues. The CDR3 nucleotides are TGCGCCAGCAGCTTAGACAGGCCGAGCTCTGGAAACACCATATATTTT. It specifies CASSLDRPSSGNTIYF.

This clone was seen only once. The chain links TRBV5-1 to TRBJ2-2, with 8 bases identical to TRBD2. In germline, CDR1 is SGHRS, CDR2 YFSETQ. With V trimmed by 3 bases and J by 7 bases, 2 bases remained unmatched. CDR3 length: 13 residues. CDR3 bases: TGCGCCAGCAGCTCGCGGGGGGACGGGGAGCTGTTTTTT. Translation: CASSSRGDGELFF.

The J gene is TRBJ2-1, the V gene TRBV7-2; D gene uncertain. The CDR3 is 14 amino acids. Germline values: CDR1 SGHTA, CDR2 FQGNSA. Trimming removed 5 bases from V and 4 bases from J, with 12 bases in between. CDR3: CASSKPTRYNEQFF. Here the CDR3 DNA reads TGTGCCAGCAGCAAACCTACCAGGTACAATGAGCAGTTCTTC.

The rearrangement links TRBV6-5 to TRBJ1-1; D call uncertain. Germline values: CDR1 MNHEY, CDR2 SVGAGI. Deletions cut 0 bases from V and 1 base from J, with 6 bases between. The CDR3 sequence is 14 residues long. The CDR3 here is CASSYSKGNTEAFF. The CDR3 nucleotides read TGTGCCAGCAGTTACTCGAAAGGGAACACTGAAGCTTTCTTT.

The CDR3: CASSESEGPSGNTIYF. As DNA, the CDR3 is TGCGCCAGCAGTGAGTCTGAGGGCCCGTCTGGAAACACCATATATTTT. The J gene is TRBJ1-3, the V gene TRBV10-1; D gene unclear. This CDR3 region has 16 residues. Trimming took 0 bases from V and 1 from J, leaving 10 bases between them. CDR1 and CDR2 from the germline V gene are WNHNN and SYGVQD (reference sequence).

The chain joins TRBV12-5 to TRBJ2-7; 7 nucleotides agree with TRBD1. Germline trimming cut 1 base from V and 5 bases from J; bases unmatched to any gene: 5. This CDR3 contains 14 residues. Germline assignment: CDR1 LGHNT and CDR2 FRNRAP. CDR3 amino acids: CASGLGITGDEQYF. The CDR3 DNA is TGTGCTAGTGGTTTGGGGATCACAGGGGACGAGCAGTACTTC.

This rearrangement joins TRBV25-1 to TRBJ1-2; 7 positions match TRBD1. The CDR3 spans 14 residues. V lost 2 bases and J lost 4; bases outside the gene matches: 4. The V gene's germline CDR1 is MGHDK and CDR2 SYGVNS. DNA of the CDR3: TGTGCCAGCAGTGAAGAGGGGACAGCCTATGGCTACACCTTC. This translates into CASSEEGTAYGYTF.

The genes are TRBV5-5 and TRBJ1-2; 8 bases map to TRBD1. This CDR3 is built from 14 residues. Losses at the gene ends were 4 bases for V and 4 bases for J; bases not matched to a gene: 6. Looked up from germline, CDR1 is SGHKS and CDR2 is YYEKEE (reference sequence). Written as DNA, the CDR3 is TGTGCCAGCAGCCCAGGGGGCGTTCTCTATGGCTACACCTTC. It translates to CASSPGGVLYGYTF.

The chain joins TRBV7-8 to TRBJ2-4; TRBD2 is a possible D gene (6 bases). The V end lost 1 base, the J end lost 1 base, and 11 bases lay between the germline ends. CDR1 is SGHVS and CDR2 is FQNEAQ in the germline V gene. The CDR3 runs 16 residues. The CDR3 sequence: CASSLDGGVAKNIQYF. The CDR3 nucleotides are TGTGCCAGCAGCTTAGACGGGGGAGTCGCCAAAAACATTCAGTACTTC.

The rearrangement joins TRBV23-1 to TRBJ2-7; D gene uncertain. TRBV23-1 is identified as an open reading frame with a role that is uncertain. Trimming removed 8 bases at V and 3 bases at J, with 11 bases between. The CDR3 is 12 residues long. CDR3 in DNA: TGCGCCAGCTCCTACGAATGCTACGAGCAGTACTTC. It translates to CASSYECYEQYF.

The chain has TRBV19 and TRBJ1-5; D is undetermined. Trimming took 4 bases from V and 3 from J, leaving 13 bases between them. The CDR3 spans 15 residues. CDR1 is LNHDA, CDR2 SQIVND, per germline (reference sequence). The CDR3: CASSKLEGYNQPQHF. CDR3 nucleotides: TGTGCCAGTAGTAAGCTTGAGGGTTACAATCAGCCCCAGCATTTT. Full variable domain (rest looked up from reference TRBV19 and TRBJ1-5): DGGITQSPKYLFRKEGQNVTLSCEQNLNHDAMYWYRQDPGQGLRLIYYSQIVNDFQKGDIAEGYSVSREKKESFPLTVTSAQKNPTAFYLCASSKLEGYNQPQHFGDGTRLSIL.

The V call is TRBV2, the J call TRBJ2-3; tentatively, D is TRBD2 (6 bases). Trimming stripped 4 bases from V and 2 bases from J, with 10 bases between. CDR1 is SNHLY, CDR2 FYNNEI, per germline. The CDR3 has 14 residues. This CDR3 reads CASSGRGATDTQYF. The CDR3 bases are TGTGCCAGCAGTGGGAGGGGTGCCACAGATACGCAGTATTTT.